A single sample gave rise to the 24 T cell receptor beta chains below, sequenced in a study of cytomegalovirus exposure and HLA in healthy donors. Only in-frame clones appear in the TCRdb table, and some are missing; sequencing was by immunoSEQ multiplex PCR. The sample includes roughly 310,000 clones, roughly 86% of them seen just once. Sequences were obtained from PBMCs. These receptor sequences come from a man aged 25-40 years in good health and CMV-seronegative.

This clone was seen just once. The chain joins TRBV7-6 to TRBJ1-2, with D possibly TRBD1 on 5 matching bases. Germline V gives CDR1 SGHVS, CDR2 FNYEAQ. This CDR3 has 15 amino acids. V was pared by 1 base and J by 4 bases, with 13 bases between. This CDR3 reads CASSLVGGGSYGYTF. DNA for the CDR3: TGTGCCAGCAGCTTAGTGGGGGGAGGAAGCTATGGCTACACCTTC. The full variable domain, rest sourced from reference TRBV7-6 and TRBJ1-2, is GAGVSQSPRYKVTKRGQDVALRCDPISGHVSLYWYRQALGQGPEFLTYFNYEAQQDKSGLPNDRFSAERPEGSISTLTIQRTEQRDSAMYRCASSLVGGGSYGYTFGSGTRLTVV.

V usage is TRBV6-5 and J usage is TRBJ2-2; 8 bases align to TRBD1. With 8 bases clipped from V and 2 bases from J, the junction kept 4 bases outside the gene matches. The CDR3 is 14 amino acids. Germline CDR1 is MNHEY and CDR2 is SVGAGI. CDR3 loop: CASGTGFNTGELFF. The CDR3 DNA follows: TGTGCCAGCGGGACAGGCTTTAACACCGGGGAGCTGTTTTTT.

The gene calls are TRBV21-1 and TRBJ2-7; the DNA was not used to check the table's D call, TRBD1. TRBV21-1 is a recognized pseudogene. The CDR3 is 20 residues long. The CDR3 protein is CASSKKRTGTSVNPSYEQYF. In nucleotides, the CDR3 is TGTGCCAGCAGCAAAAAGCGGACAGGTACCTCCGTCAACCCCTCCTACGAGCAGTACTTC.

The genes are TRBV18 and TRBJ2-4; 7 bases are a match to TRBD1. Per the germline V gene, CDR1 is KGHSH and CDR2 is LQKENI. The CDR3 is 16 amino acids. The V segment lost 1 base and the J segment 0 bases; nucleotides outside the gene matches: 3. The CDR3 DNA reads as TGTGCCAGCTCACCACTACCAGGGGGAGCCAAAAACATTCAGTACTTC. Amino acids: CASSPLPGGAKNIQYF.

The chain has TRBV11-2 and TRBJ1-2; D perhaps matches TRBD1 (6 bases). Germline loops: CDR1 SGHAT, CDR2 FQNNGV. The V end was cut by 4 bases, the J end by 8 bases, with 20 bases between. This CDR3 has 15 amino acids. CDR3 residues: CASSSQTRTRGGYTF. For the CDR3, the DNA is TGTGCCAGCAGCTCACAAACCCGCACCAGGGGCGGCTACACCTTC. Full variable domain (rest looked up from reference TRBV11-2 and TRBJ1-2): EAGVAQSPRYKIIEKRQSVAFWCNPISGHATLYWYQQILGQGPKLLIQFQNNGVVDDSQLPKDRFSAERLKGVDSTLKIQPAKLEDSAVYLCASSSQTRTRGGYTFGSGTRLTVV.

Points on this clone: The same CDR3 arises from other DNA sequences in this sample as well. The J gene is TRBJ1-2, the V gene TRBV7-2; D is perhaps TRBD1 (6 bases). Trimming stripped 2 bases from V and 4 bases from J, with 11 bases between. Germline-derived CDR1 and CDR2 are SGHTA and FQGNSA. CDR3 length: 14 residues. CDR3 sequence reads: CASSLSGGGYGYTF. CDR3 nucleotide sequence: TGTGCCAGCAGCTTAAGCGGGGGCGGCTATGGCTACACCTTC.

This chain uses TRBV15 with TRBJ2-1, with 7 bases lining up with TRBD1. This CDR3 has 16 residues. The V and J ends lost 0 bases and 3 bases, in that order; junction bases with no gene match: 5. Per germline, CDR1 LNHNV and CDR2 YYDKDF (reference sequence). This CDR3 is CATSRDRGLGYNEQFF. The CDR3 DNA reads as TGTGCCACCAGCAGAGATAGGGGGCTGGGCTACAATGAGCAGTTCTTC. The whole variable domain, filled in from reference TRBV15 and TRBJ2-1, reads DAMVIQNPRYQVTQFGKPVTLSCSQTLNHNVMYWYQQKSSQAPKLLFHYYDKDFNNEADTPDNFQSRRPNTSFCFLDIRSPGLGDTAMYLCATSRDRGLGYNEQFFGPGTRLTVL.

This clone was seen only once. V usage is TRBV9 and J usage is TRBJ2-3, with D maybe TRBD2 (5 bases). Trimming pared 0 bases from V and 2 bases from J, leaving 22 bases between. CDR3 length: 19 residues. CDR1 and CDR2 from the germline V gene are SGDLS and YYNGEE. CDR3 loop: CASSVEGYAGLANTDTQYF. The CDR3 DNA sequence: TGTGCCAGCAGCGTAGAAGGTTACGCAGGCCTAGCAAACACAGATACGCAGTATTTT.

DNA for the CDR3: TGTGCCAGCAGGGTCGGTAGCGGGGGAGATACGCAGTATTTT. This sequence encodes CASRVGSGGDTQYF. This chain joins TRBV6-1 and TRBJ2-3; 9 nucleotides line up with TRBD2. The CDR3 has 14 amino acids. V was pared by 6 bases and J by 5 bases, with 6 bases of the junction left unmatched. Germline V gene data show CDR1 as MNHNS and CDR2 as SASEGT.

The chain combines TRBV19 with TRBJ2-2; 10 bases are shared with TRBD1. Losses at the gene ends were 7 bases for V and 5 bases for J; bases not matched to a gene: 7. Per germline, CDR1 LNHDA and CDR2 SQIVND (reference sequence). This CDR3 contains 15 residues. The CDR3 here is CASTTTGGLTGELFF. DNA of the CDR3: TGTGCCAGTACGACGACAGGGGGCTTGACCGGGGAGCTGTTTTTT.

The V gene is TRBV6-6, the J gene TRBJ1-5; 8 nucleotides align to TRBD1. This CDR3 spans 15 amino acids. CDR1 is MNHNY, CDR2 SVGAGI, per germline (reference sequence). V trimming: 5 bases; J trimming: 5 bases; junction bases outside the gene matches: 8. CDR3 sequence reads: CASSPWTGSYQPQHF. The CDR3 DNA reads TGTGCCAGCAGTCCGTGGACAGGGAGTTATCAGCCCCAGCATTTT.

The chain carries TRBV6-5 and TRBJ2-7, with TRBD1 identical over 9 bases. The CDR3 spans 15 residues. Trimming removed 0 bases from V and 3 bases from J; junction bases left unmatched: 3. CDR1 is MNHEY and CDR2 is SVGAGI in the germline V gene. CDR3 protein: CASSYSTGGHYEQYF. The DNA of the CDR3 is TGTGCCAGCAGTTACTCCACAGGGGGCCACTACGAGCAGTACTTC.

The chain combines TRBV11-3 with TRBJ1-4; D possibly corresponds to TRBD1 (5 bases). The CDR3 runs 15 residues. Germline lookup yields CDR1 SGHNT and CDR2 YENEEA. V was shortened by 1 base and J by 10 bases, with 16 bases between the two germline ends. CDR3 sequence reads: CASSLGRDLTGKLFF. In nucleotides, the CDR3 is TGTGCCAGCAGCTTAGGTCGGGACTTAACCGGAAAACTGTTTTTT.

This chain joins TRBV7-9 and TRBJ1-4; 8 nucleotides agree with TRBD1. The germline V gene encodes CDR1 SEHNR and CDR2 FQNEAQ (reference sequence). The junction had 6 bases not matched to a gene; V was cut back by 5 bases and J by 4 bases. This CDR3 has 15 residues. CDR3 bases: TGTGCCAGCAGCCCCGGACAGGGCTTTAATGAAAAACTGTTTTTT. Protein: CASSPGQGFNEKLFF.

CDR3 sequence: CASSPDRGLGNTIYF. CDR3 sequence (DNA): TGTGCCAGCAGTCCCGACAGGGGGCTTGGAAACACCATATATTTT. The chain joins TRBV27 to TRBJ1-3; TRBD1 matches at 10 bases. This CDR3 is built from 15 residues. Germline lookup yields CDR1 MNHEY and CDR2 SMNVEV (reference sequence). Unmatched junction bases numbered 4, after V lost 5 bases and J lost 3 bases.

The V call is TRBV5-1, the J call TRBJ2-7; TRBD1 matches 9 bases. Germline-derived CDR1 and CDR2 are SGHRS and YFSETQ. V gave up 1 base and J gave up 3 bases; unmatched junction bases: 2. The CDR3 is 14 residues long. CDR3 in DNA: TGCGCCAGCAGCTTGTACAGGGGGCACTACGAGCAGTACTTC. It translates to CASSLYRGHYEQYF.

The chain combines TRBV19 with TRBJ2-1; tentative D call: TRBD1 (5 bases). Germline V gene lookup returns CDR1 LNHDA and CDR2 SQIVND (reference sequence). The CDR3 loop spans 13 amino acids. The V end was cut by 5 bases, the J end by 6 bases, with 11 bases between. CDR3 sequence (DNA): TGTGCCAGTAGTGTTCCAGGGTTCAATGAGCAGTTCTTC. Translation gives CASSVPGFNEQFF.

This sequence joins TRBV25-1 and TRBJ2-1; 7 bases map to TRBD1. The germline V gene encodes CDR1 MGHDK and CDR2 SYGVNS. The CDR3 covers 15 residues. The ends lost 6 bases at V and 7 bases at J; junction bases unmatched: 12. CDR3 DNA sequence: TGTGCCAGCAGCCCCAGGGGGATAATGGATAATGAGCAGTTCTTC. Its translation: CASSPRGIMDNEQFF.

This clone was found once. The chain combines TRBV5-6 with TRBJ1-6; D call uncertain. The CDR3 sequence is 12 residues long. V was cut by 1 base and J by 9 bases, with 5 bases left in between. CDR1 and CDR2 from the germline V gene are SGHDT and YYEEEE. The CDR3 nucleotides are TGTGCCAGCAGCTTGCTCGGTTCACCCCTCCACTTT. This translates into CASSLLGSPLHF.

This rearrangement joins TRBV4-3 to TRBJ2-2, with TRBD2 matching 9 bases. V shed 0 bases and J 3 bases; nucleotides not matched to a gene: 11. The germline V gene encodes CDR1 LGHNA and CDR2 YSLEER. There are 19 residues in the CDR3. This CDR3 reads CASSQELLAGRFDTGELFF. The CDR3 nucleotides are TGCGCCAGCAGCCAAGAGCTCCTAGCGGGGCGGTTTGACACCGGGGAGCTGTTTTTT.

The chain uses TRBV7-8 and TRBJ2-3; maybe TRBD2 (5 bases). CDR3 length: 16 residues. The V and J ends lost 6 bases and 6 bases respectively, with 22 bases between them. Germline CDR1 reads SGHVS; CDR2 reads FQNEAQ. The CDR3 region is CASRSGSASIKDTQYF. The CDR3, as DNA: TGTGCCAGCAGGTCGGGGTCGGCCTCCATAAAGGATACGCAGTATTTT.

CDR3 sequence reads: CASSFQGARETQYF. The DNA for the CDR3 is TGCGCCAGCAGCTTTCAGGGGGCGCGGGAGACCCAGTACTTC. The rearrangement joins TRBV5-1 to TRBJ2-5; TRBD1 matches at 8 bases. CDR1 and CDR2 (germline): SGHRS, YFSETQ. This CDR3 is 14 amino acids long. Trimming cost V 2 bases and J 5 bases; bases outside gene matches: 5.

The genes are TRBV6-6 and TRBJ1-2; D is unresolved. V was cut by 6 bases and J by 0 bases, with 8 bases left in between. CDR1 is MNHNY, CDR2 SVGAGI, per germline (reference sequence). The CDR3 length is 13 residues. The CDR3 DNA reads as TGTGCCAGCAGCCCCGGGGCTAACTATGGCTACACCTTC. Translation: CASSPGANYGYTF.

The V and J genes are TRBV30 and TRBJ1-2, with 9 nucleotides matching TRBD1. CDR3 length: 13 residues. The germline gives CDR1 GTSNPN, CDR2 SVGIG (reference sequence). V gave up 4 bases and J gave up 8 bases; unmatched junction bases: 8. CDR3 DNA: TGTGCCTGGAAGGTACAGGGGGCTGAAGGCTACACCTTC. This gives the protein CAWKVQGAEGYTF.